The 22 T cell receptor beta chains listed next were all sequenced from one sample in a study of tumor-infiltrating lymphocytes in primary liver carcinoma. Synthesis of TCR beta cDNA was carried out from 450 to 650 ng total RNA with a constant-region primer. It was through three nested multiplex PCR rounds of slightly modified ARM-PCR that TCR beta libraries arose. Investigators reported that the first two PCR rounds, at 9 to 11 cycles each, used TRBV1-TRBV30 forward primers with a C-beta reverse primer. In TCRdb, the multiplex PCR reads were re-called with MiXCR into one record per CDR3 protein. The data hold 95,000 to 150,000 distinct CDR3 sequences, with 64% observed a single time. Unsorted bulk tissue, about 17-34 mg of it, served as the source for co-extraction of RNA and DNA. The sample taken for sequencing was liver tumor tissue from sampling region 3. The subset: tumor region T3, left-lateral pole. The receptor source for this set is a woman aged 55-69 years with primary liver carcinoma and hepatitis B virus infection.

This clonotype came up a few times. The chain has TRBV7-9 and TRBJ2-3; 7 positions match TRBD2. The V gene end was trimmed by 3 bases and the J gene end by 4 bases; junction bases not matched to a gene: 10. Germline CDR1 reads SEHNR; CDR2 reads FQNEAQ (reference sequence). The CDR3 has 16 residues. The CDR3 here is CASSFAGERAADTQYF. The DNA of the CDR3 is TGTGCCAGCAGCTTTGCGGGGGAGCGGGCTGCAGATACGCAGTATTTT.

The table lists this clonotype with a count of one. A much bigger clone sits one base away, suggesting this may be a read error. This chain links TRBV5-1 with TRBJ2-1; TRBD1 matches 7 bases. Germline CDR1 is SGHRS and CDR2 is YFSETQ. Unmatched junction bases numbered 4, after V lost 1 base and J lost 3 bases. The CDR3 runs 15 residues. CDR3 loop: CASSLTGVYYNEQFF. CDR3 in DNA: TGCGCCAGCAGCTTGACAGGGGTCTACTACAATGAGCAGTTCTTC.

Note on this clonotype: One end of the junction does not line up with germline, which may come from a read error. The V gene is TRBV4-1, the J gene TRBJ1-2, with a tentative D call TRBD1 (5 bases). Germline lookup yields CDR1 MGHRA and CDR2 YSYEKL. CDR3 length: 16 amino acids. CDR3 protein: CSSSQDLEGFTYGYTF. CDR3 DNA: TGTTCCAGCAGCCAAGATCTCGAGGGGTTTACCTATGGCTACACCTTC.

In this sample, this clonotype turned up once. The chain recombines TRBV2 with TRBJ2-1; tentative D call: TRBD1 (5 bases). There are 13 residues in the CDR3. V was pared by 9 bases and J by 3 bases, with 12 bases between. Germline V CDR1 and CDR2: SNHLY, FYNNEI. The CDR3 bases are TGTGCCAGTGAGAAGACAGACTACAATGAGCAGTTCTTC. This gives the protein CASEKTDYNEQFF.

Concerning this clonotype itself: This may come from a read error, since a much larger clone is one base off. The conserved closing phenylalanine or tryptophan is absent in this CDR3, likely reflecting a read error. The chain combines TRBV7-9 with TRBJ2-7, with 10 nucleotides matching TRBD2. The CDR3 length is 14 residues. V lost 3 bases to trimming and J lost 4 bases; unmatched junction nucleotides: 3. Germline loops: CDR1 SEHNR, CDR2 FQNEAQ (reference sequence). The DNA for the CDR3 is TGTGCCAGCAGCTTCCAAGCGGGAGGGTACGAGCAGTACCTC. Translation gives CASSFQAGGYEQYL.

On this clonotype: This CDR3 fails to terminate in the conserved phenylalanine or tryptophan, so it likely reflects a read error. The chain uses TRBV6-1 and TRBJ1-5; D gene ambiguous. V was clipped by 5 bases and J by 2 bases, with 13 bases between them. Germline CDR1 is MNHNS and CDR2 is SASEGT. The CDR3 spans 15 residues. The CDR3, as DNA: TGTGCCAGCAGTTCCGGAGCTTTGGGCAATCAGCCCCAGCATCTT. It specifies CASSSGALGNQPQHL.

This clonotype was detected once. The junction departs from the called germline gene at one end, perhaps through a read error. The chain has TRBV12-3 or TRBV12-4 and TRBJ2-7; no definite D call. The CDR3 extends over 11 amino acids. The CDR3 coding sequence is TGTACCAGCAGTTTAACCTACGAGCAGTACTTC. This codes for CTSSLTYEQYF.

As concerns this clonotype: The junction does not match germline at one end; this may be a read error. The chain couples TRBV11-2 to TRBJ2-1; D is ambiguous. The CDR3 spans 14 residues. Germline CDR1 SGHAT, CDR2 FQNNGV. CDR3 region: CASSLSGMYNEQFF. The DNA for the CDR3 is TGTGCCAGCAGCTTAAGTGGGATGTACAACGAGCAGTTCTTC.

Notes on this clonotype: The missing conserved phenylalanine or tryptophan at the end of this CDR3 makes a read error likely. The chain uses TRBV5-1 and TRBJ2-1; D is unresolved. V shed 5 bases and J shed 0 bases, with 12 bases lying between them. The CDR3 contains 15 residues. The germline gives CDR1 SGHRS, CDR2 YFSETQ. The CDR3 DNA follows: TGCGCCAGCAGACCTGACCTTGGCTCCTACAATGAGCAGTTCCTC. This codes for CASRPDLGSYNEQFL.

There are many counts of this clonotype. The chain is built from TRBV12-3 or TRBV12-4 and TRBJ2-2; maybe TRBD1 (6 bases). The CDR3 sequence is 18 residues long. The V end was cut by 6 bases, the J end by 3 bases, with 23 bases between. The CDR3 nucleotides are TGTGCCAGCAGCCCCTTTCTGGCCTACAGGGTCCACACCGGGGAGCTGTTTTTT. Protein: CASSPFLAYRVHTGELFF.

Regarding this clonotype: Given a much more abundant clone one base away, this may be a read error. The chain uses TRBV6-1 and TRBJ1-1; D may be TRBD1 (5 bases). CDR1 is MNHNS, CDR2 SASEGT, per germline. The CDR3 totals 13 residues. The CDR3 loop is CATPAGTNTEALF. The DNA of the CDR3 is TGTGCCACCCCGGCAGGGACGAACACTGAAGCTCTCTTT.

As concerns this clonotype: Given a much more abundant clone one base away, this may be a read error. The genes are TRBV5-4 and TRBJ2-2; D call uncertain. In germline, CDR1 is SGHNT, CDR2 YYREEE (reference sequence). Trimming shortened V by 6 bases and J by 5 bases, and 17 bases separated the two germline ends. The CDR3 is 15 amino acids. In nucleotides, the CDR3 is TGTGCCAGCACCGCATCCACCCTTCCTACCGGGGAGCTGTTTTTT. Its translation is CASTASTLPTGELFF.

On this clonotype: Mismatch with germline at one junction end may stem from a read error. The CDR3 coding sequence is TGCAGCGTTGACGGTACTAGTGTAGAGAGGAGAGATACGAAGTATTTT. Residues: CSVDGTSVERRDTKYF. This sequence joins TRBV29-1 and TRBJ2-3, with a possible D match to TRBD2 (5 bases). Germline CDR1 is SQVTM and CDR2 is ANQGSEA. This CDR3 has 16 amino acids.

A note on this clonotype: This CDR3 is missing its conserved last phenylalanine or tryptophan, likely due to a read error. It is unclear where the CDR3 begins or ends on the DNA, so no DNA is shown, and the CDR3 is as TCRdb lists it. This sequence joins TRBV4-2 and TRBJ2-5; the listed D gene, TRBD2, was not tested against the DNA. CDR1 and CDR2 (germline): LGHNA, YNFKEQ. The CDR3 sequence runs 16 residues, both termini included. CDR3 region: CASSQDPSGGGETQHS.

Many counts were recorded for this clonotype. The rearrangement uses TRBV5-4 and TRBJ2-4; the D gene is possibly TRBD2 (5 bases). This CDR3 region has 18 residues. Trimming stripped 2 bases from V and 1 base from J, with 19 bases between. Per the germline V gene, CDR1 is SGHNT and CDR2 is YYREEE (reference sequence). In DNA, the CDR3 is TGTGCCAGCAGCTTACCCGGGAACTTCGCCGGGGCCAAAAACATTCAGTACTTC. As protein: CASSLPGNFAGAKNIQYF.

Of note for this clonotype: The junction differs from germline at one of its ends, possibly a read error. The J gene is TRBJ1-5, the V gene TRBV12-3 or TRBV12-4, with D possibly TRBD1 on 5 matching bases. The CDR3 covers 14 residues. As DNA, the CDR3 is TGTACCAGCAGTTTAGCGCTCGGGGGGTCACCCCAGCATTTT. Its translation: CTSSLALGGSPQHF.

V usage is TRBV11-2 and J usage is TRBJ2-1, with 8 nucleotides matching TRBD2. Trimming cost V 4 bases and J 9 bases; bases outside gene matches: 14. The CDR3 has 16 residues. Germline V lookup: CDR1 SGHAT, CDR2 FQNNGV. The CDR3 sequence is CASSWWTSRLEIEQFF. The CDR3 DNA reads TGTGCCAGCAGCTGGTGGACTAGCAGGTTAGAAATTGAGCAGTTCTTC.

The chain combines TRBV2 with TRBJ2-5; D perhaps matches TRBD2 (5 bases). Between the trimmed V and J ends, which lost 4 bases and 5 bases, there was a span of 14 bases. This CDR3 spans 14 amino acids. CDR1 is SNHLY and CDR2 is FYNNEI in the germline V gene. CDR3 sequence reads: CASSVRVIGETQYF. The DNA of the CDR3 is TGTGCCAGCAGTGTGCGGGTGATCGGGGAGACCCAGTACTTC.

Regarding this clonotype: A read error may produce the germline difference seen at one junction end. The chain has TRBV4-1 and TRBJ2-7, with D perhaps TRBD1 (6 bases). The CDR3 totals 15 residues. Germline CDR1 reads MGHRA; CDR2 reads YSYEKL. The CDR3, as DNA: TGCGCCAGCAGCCAGGGGACAACAACTGACTACGATCAGTACTTC. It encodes CASSQGTTTDYDQYF.

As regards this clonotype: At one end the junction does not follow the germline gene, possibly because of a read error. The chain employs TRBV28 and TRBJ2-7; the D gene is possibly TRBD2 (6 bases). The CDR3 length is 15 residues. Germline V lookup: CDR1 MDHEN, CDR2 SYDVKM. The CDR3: CASREGTTWGYEQHF. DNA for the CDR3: TGTGCCAGCAGGGAGGGGACCACCTGGGGCTACGAGCAGCACTTC. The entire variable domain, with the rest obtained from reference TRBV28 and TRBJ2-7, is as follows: DVKVTQSSRYLVKRTGEKVFLECVQDMDHENMFWYRQDPGLGLRLIYFSYDVKMKEKGDIPEGYSVSREKKERFSLILESASTNQTSMYLCASREGTTWGYEQHFGPGTRLTVT.

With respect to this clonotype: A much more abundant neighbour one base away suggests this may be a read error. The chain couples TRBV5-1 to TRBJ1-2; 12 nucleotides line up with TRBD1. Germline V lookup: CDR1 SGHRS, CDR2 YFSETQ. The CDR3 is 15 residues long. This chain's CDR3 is CANSLAGTGGDGYTF. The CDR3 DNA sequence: TGCGCCAACAGCTTGGCCGGGACAGGGGGCGACGGCTACACCTTC.

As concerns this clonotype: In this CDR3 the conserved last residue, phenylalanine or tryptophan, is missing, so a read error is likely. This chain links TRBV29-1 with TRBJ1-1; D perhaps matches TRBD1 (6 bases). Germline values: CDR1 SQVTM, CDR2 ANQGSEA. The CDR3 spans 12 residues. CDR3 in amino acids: CSAGVTNTEAFS. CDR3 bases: TGTAGCGCAGGGGTGACGAACACTGAAGCTTTCTCT.